The sequence of this TCR beta chain was determined in a study of STAT5B mutations in CD4+ large granular lymphocyte leukemia. General study findings and limits: Compared with healthy controls (2/35), patient top clones favored TRBV06 (8/27). Patient CD4-sorted repertoires looked more clonal than healthy CD4+ repertoires, even without putative leukemic clones. The CD4+ versus CD8+ T-LGLL clonality difference may reflect limited sample size.

As to this clone: The antigen is undetermined.

In the authors' workflow: The detection floor for productive clonotype frequency was 2.59 x 10-5. TCRdb keeps only in-frame clones here, not all; method: immunoSEQ multiplex PCR. V and J calls and clone size follow that table, whereas D and trimming were derived from the DNA. Altogether about 33,000 clones are present, roughly four fifths being singletons, with the ten largest covering approximately 0.29%. V was pared by 5 bases and J by 6 bases, with 8 bases between. CDR3 size: 13 residues. Germline lookup yields CDR1 MDHEN and CDR2 SYDVKM. This TCR came from a human donor in good health. Material for sequencing was CD4+ T cells from blood buffy coats. J is TRBJ1-6 and V is TRBV28; D is possibly TRBD1 (5 bases). The CDR3 here is CASSGQGNSPLHF. The CDR3 nucleotides are TGTGCCAGCAGTGGCCAGGGTAATTCACCCCTCCACTTT.